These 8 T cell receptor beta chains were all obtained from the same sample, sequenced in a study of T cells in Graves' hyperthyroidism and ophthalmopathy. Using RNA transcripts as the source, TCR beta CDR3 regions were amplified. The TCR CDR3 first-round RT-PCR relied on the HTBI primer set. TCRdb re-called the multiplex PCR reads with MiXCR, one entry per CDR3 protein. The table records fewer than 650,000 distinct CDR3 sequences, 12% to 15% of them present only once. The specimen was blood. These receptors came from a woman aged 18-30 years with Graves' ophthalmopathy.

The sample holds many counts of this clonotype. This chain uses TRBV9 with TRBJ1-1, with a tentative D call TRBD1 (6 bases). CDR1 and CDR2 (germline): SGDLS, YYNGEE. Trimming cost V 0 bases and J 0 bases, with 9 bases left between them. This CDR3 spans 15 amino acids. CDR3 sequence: CASSVGGGLNTEAFF. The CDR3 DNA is TGTGCCAGCAGCGTAGGGGGGGGCCTGAACACTGAAGCTTTCTTT.

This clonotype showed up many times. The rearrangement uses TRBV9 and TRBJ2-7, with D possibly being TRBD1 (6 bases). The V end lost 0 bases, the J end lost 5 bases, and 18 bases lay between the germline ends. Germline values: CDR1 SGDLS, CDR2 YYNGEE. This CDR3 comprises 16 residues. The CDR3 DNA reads TGTGCCAGCAGCGTAGCCTGGGGTACAGGGTCCGACGAGCAGTACTTC. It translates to CASSVAWGTGSDEQYF.

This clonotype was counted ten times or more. CDR3 nucleotide sequence: TGTGCCAGCAGAGCAATAGACAGGGGCGGAGAGACCCAGTACTTC. Translating gives CASRAIDRGGETQYF. The chain combines TRBV2 with TRBJ2-5; TRBD1 matches at 8 bases. CDR3 length equals 15 residues. Germline values: CDR1 SNHLY, CDR2 FYNNEI. V shed 6 bases and J 4 bases; nucleotides not matched to a gene: 10.

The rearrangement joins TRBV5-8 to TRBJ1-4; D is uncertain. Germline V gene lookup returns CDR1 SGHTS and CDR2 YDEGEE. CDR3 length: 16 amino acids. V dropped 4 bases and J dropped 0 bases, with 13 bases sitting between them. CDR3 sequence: CASSIPTVATNEKLFF. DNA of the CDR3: TGTGCCAGCAGCATCCCCACGGTTGCAACTAATGAAAAACTGTTTTTT.

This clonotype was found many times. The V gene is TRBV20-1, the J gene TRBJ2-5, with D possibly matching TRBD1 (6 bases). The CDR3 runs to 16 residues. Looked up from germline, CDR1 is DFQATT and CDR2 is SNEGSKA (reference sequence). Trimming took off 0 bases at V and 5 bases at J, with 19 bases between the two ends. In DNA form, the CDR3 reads TGCAGTGCTAGAGACCCCGGCAGGGGCGATGGGGAGACCCAGTACTTC. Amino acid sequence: CSARDPGRGDGETQYF.

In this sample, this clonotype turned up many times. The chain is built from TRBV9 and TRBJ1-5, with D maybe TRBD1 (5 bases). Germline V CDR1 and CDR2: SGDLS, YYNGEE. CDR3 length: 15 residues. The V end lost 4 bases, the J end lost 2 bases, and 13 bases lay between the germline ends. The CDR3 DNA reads TGTGCCAGCAGCCTCATGGGGGAGCGCAATCAGCCCCAGCATTTT. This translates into CASSLMGERNQPQHF.

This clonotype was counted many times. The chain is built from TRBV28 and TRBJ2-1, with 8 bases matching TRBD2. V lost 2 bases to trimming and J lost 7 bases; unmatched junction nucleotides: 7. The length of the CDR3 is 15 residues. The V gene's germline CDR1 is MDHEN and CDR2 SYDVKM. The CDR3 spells CASSLMAGGSNEQFF. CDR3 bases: TGTGCCAGCAGTTTAATGGCGGGAGGCAGTAATGAGCAGTTCTTC.

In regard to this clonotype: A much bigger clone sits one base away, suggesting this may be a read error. CDR3 nucleotides: TGTACCAGCAGCCGCTCGGACAGGGTGGACACCATATATTTT. This codes for CTSSRSDRVDTIYF. The chain joins TRBV12-3 or TRBV12-4 to TRBJ1-3; 8 nucleotides align to TRBD1. The CDR3 runs 14 residues.